This TCR beta chain was sequenced for a study of cytomegalovirus exposure and HLA in healthy donors. Whole-study findings and limits: In a later analysis, a missense DCLRE1C variant was linked to TCR beta V- and J-gene trimming.

Regarding donors, all were healthy bone marrow donors. CDR3 length equals 16 residues. Germline V CDR1 and CDR2: SGHNT, YYREEE (reference sequence). Trimming removed 4 bases from V and 4 bases from J, with 21 bases in between. Both 60 Vbeta primers and 13 Jbeta primers went into the PCR. Sequencing was performed with immunoSEQ multiplex PCR; in TCRdb, only in-frame clones are kept and a portion is missing. The sample holds roughly 50,000 clones. Worth noting for this clone: Its target is unknown.

The specimen was PBMCs. This clonotype was obtained from a woman in her 40s in good health and CMV-seronegative. This chain links TRBV5-4 with TRBJ2-7, with D possibly being TRBD1 (8 bases). CDR3 DNA sequence: TGTGCCAGCAGCCAAAAAACAGGGGGGGGCGCTTACGAGCAGTACTTC. Its protein product is CASSQKTGGGAYEQYF. Together with reference TRBV5-4 and TRBJ2-7, the CDR3 gives the full variable domain: ETGVTQSPTHLIKTRGQQVTLRCSSQSGHNTVSWYQQALGQGPQFIFQYYREEENGRGNFPPRFSGLQFPNYSSELNVNALELDDSALYLCASSQKTGGGAYEQYFGPGTRLTVT.